This passage covers 6 T cell receptor beta chains from one sample sequenced in a study of cytomegalovirus exposure and HLA in healthy donors. A multiplex PCR was run with 60 Vbeta primers and 13 Jbeta primers. Measured with immunoSEQ multiplex PCR; TCRdb has only the in-frame clones, and not every one. The sample includes approximately 140,000 clones, roughly 73% seen only once; the top ten take 1.5% to 2%. The sequencing sample was made of PBMCs. The receptors come from a woman aged 18-35 years in good health and CMV-seronegative.

This clone has a handful of counts. The V and J genes are TRBV7-8 and TRBJ2-5; 7 bases line up with TRBD2. CDR1 and CDR2 (germline): SGHVS, FQNEAQ. V was pared by 4 bases and J by 3 bases, with 11 bases of the junction left unmatched. This CDR3 has 16 amino acids. This CDR3 reads CASSSRGRGREETQYF. CDR3 nucleotides: TGTGCCAGCAGCTCCCGCGGGAGAGGGAGGGAAGAGACCCAGTACTTC.

V and J are TRBV7-9 and TRBJ2-1, with 11 bases that match TRBD2. Germline CDR1 reads SEHNR; CDR2 reads FQNEAQ (reference sequence). The CDR3 totals 18 residues. Trimming at V came to 7 bases and at J to 3 bases, leaving 14 bases not matched to a gene. The CDR3 protein is CASTTSRGLAENYNEQFF. In nucleotides, the CDR3 is TGTGCCAGCACCACCTCCCGGGGACTAGCGGAGAACTACAATGAGCAGTTCTTC. Looking up the rest from reference TRBV7-9 and TRBJ2-1 gives the full variable domain: DTGVSQNPRHKITKRGQNVTFRCDPISEHNRLYWYRQTLGQGPEFLTYFQNEAQLEKSRLLSDRFSAERPKGSFSTLEIQRTEQGDSAMYLCASTTSRGLAENYNEQFFGPGTRLTVL.

CDR3 DNA: TGTGCCAGCAGCGCCCGGGGGGGAAATCAGCCCCAGCATTTT. Translating gives CASSARGGNQPQHF. The V call is TRBV7-8, the J call TRBJ1-5; possibly TRBD1 for D (5 bases). Looked up from germline, CDR1 is SGHVS and CDR2 is FQNEAQ. Between the trimmed V and J ends, which lost 5 bases and 4 bases, there was a span of 12 bases. The CDR3 covers 14 residues.

This clone came up once. This chain joins TRBV27 and TRBJ1-4; possible D gene TRBD1, 6 bases. This CDR3 contains 20 residues. With 0 bases removed from V and 5 bases from J, the gap between germline ends came to 25 bases. CDR1 MNHEY and CDR2 SMNVEV come from the germline V gene (reference sequence). CDR3 bases: TGTGCCAGCAGTTTATCTGAGGGGGAACTTAAGAGGTGTATAAATGAAAAACTGTTTTTT. This translates into CASSLSEGELKRCINEKLFF.

The chain employs TRBV6-4 and TRBJ2-3, with 11 nucleotides matching TRBD2. Germline CDR1 MRHNA, CDR2 SNTAGT. The length of the CDR3 is 15 residues. Trimming took 0 bases from V and 4 from J; bases not matched to a gene: 0. CDR3 nucleotide sequence: TGTGCCAGCAGTGACTCTAGCGGGGGGGCAGATACGCAGTATTTT. Its protein is CASSDSSGGADTQYF.

The table lists this clone with a few counts. V is TRBV5-1 and J is TRBJ2-2, with 10 bases fitting TRBD2. The length of the CDR3 is 17 residues. The germline V gene has CDR1 SGHRS and CDR2 YFSETQ. Trimming removed 1 base from V and 3 bases from J; junction bases left unmatched: 6. The CDR3 spells CASSLSSGGRHTGELFF. The CDR3 DNA reads TGCGCCAGCAGCTTGAGTAGCGGGGGGCGACACACCGGGGAGCTGTTTTTT.